The 6 T cell receptor beta chains listed next were all sequenced from one sample in a study of CD8 T cells in Susac syndrome (dated by TCRdb to 2018 to 2020). The library was obtained by the immunoSEQ multiplex PCR assay. RNA was extracted using the RNeasy kit, and roughly 0.45 to 1 microgram was reverse transcribed with random hexamers. TCRdb reran the public reads through fastp at Q25 and MiXCR, keeping productive beta chains. Rows merge per CDR3 protein into single entries with the most common DNA and genes. For this sample the table gives about 300,000 distinct CDR3 sequences, of which around nine tenths were detected only once. Jointly, the top ten make up 0.18% of the sample. Sequenced material: CD8+ T cells from PBMCs. The receptors derive from a human donor with multiple sclerosis.

The V call is TRBV20-1, the J call TRBJ2-7, with D possibly TRBD2 on 6 matching bases. V lost 0 bases, J lost 1 base, and 10 bases lay in between. The CDR3 extends over 14 amino acids. The germline V gene has CDR1 DFQATT and CDR2 SNEGSKA (reference sequence). The CDR3 is CSAREGTVSYEQYF. In DNA form, the CDR3 reads TGCAGTGCTAGAGAAGGGACTGTTTCCTACGAGCAGTACTTC.

The chain links TRBV6-1 to TRBJ1-5; 9 bases are a match to TRBD1. From germline, CDR1 is MNHNS and CDR2 SASEGT. V lost 2 bases and J lost 1; bases outside the gene matches: 3. The CDR3 spans 16 residues. DNA for the CDR3: TGTGCCAGCAGTGAATGGACAGGGGCGAGCAATCAGCCCCAGCATTTT. As protein: CASSEWTGASNQPQHF.

The V and J genes are TRBV14 and TRBJ1-1; TRBD1 might be the D (6 bases). V was cut by 0 bases and J by 1 base, with 18 bases left in between. The CDR3 is 18 amino acids. From germline, CDR1 is SGHDN and CDR2 FVKESK. In DNA form, the CDR3 reads TGTGCCAGCAGCCAAGAAGAGAGGGGGGCGCCCTCGAACACTGAAGCTTTCTTT. Amino acids: CASSQEERGAPSNTEAFF.

This clonotype has just one count. The rearrangement uses TRBV7-8 and TRBJ2-1; 8 bases line up with TRBD2. The V and J ends lost 2 bases and 7 bases, in that order; junction bases with no gene match: 10. CDR3 length: 16 amino acids. Germline CDR1 reads SGHVS; CDR2 reads FQNEAQ. The CDR3 spells CASSLLAGGARNEQFF. In DNA, the CDR3 is TGTGCCAGCAGCTTACTGGCCGGGGGGGCCAGAAATGAGCAGTTCTTC.

V usage is TRBV4-2 and J usage is TRBJ2-7; 8 positions agree with TRBD2. This CDR3 has 14 residues. CDR1 LGHNA and CDR2 YNFKEQ come from the germline V gene. Germline trimming cut 6 bases from V and 0 bases from J; bases unmatched to any gene: 4. CDR3 in amino acids: CASSQTSGSYEQYF. The CDR3 DNA is TGTGCCAGCAGTCAAACTAGCGGCTCCTACGAGCAGTACTTC.

The V call is TRBV20-1, the J call TRBJ2-3; D perhaps matches TRBD2 (5 bases). The germline V and J ends were trimmed by 0 bases and 2 bases, with 15 bases remaining between them. Germline V gene sequence: CDR1 DFQATT, CDR2 SNEGSKA (reference sequence). This CDR3 is 16 amino acids long. The CDR3 region has the DNA TGCAGTGCTAGAGATTTCGAGCGGAGATACACAGATACGCAGTATTTT. Amino acids: CSARDFERRYTDTQYF.